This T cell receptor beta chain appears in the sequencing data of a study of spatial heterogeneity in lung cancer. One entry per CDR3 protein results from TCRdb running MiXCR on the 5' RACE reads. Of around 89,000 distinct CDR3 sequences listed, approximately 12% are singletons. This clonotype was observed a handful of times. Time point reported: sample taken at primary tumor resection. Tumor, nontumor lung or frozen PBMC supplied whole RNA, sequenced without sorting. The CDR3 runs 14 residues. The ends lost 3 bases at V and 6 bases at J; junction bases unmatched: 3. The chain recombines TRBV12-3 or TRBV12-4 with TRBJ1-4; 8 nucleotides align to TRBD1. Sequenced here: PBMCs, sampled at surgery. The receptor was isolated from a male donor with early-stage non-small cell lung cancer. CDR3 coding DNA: TGTGCCAGCAGTTTCCAGGGGGCCGATGAAAAACTGTTTTTT. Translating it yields CASSFQGADEKLFF.